Only a few counts were recorded for the clone carrying this T cell receptor (beta chain). The sample originates from a study of T-cell reconstitution after alpha-beta-depleted transplantation in children. Unique molecular identifiers were used in preparing the TCRbeta library. TCRdb used MiXCR to reprocess the PCR reads, holding one entry per CDR3 protein. Of about 640,000 distinct CDR3 sequences listed, 16% are singletons. The CDR3 totals 14 residues. The germline gives CDR1 WSHSY, CDR2 SAAADI. Trimming took off 4 bases at V and 2 bases at J, with 11 bases between the two ends. V is TRBV10-2 and J is TRBJ2-5; D unclear. The input for sequencing was PBMCs from the stem cell graft donor, taken from the stem cell graft. The sequence was collected from a human donor who donated a stem cell graft to a child with acute myeloid leukemia. The CDR3 is CASSVSRRQETQYF. The CDR3 DNA reads as TGCGCCAGCAGTGTGTCACGGAGACAAGAGACCCAGTACTTC.